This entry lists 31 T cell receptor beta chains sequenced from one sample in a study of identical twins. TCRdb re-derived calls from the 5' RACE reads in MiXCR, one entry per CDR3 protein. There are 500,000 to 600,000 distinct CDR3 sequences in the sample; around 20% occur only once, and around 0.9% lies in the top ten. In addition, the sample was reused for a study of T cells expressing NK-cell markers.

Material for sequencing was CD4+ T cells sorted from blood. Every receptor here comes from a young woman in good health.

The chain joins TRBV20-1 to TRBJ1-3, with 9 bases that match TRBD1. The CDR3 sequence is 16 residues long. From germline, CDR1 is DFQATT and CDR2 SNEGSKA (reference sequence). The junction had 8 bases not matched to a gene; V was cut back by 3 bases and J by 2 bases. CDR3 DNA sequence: TGCAGTGCTAGGGACGGGACAGGGAGCACTGGAAACACCATATATTTT. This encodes CSARDGTGSTGNTIYF.

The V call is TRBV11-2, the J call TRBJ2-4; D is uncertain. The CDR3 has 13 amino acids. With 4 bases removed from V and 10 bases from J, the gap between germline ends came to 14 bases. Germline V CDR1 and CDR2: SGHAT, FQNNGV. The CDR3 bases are TGTGCCAGCAGCTCCCACAGTAGAGGTATTCAGTACTTC. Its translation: CASSSHSRGIQYF.

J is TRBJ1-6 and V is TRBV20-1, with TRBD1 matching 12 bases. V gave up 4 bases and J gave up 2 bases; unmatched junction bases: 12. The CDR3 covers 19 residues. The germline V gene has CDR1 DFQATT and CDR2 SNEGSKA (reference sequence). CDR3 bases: TGCAGTGCTATAGTACCGGGACAGGGGGCGGAACCCTATAATTCACCCCTCCACTTT. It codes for CSAIVPGQGAEPYNSPLHF.

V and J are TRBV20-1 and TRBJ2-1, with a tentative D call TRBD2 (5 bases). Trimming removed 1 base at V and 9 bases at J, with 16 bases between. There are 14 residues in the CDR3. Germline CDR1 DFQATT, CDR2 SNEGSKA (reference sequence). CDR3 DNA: TGCAGTGCTAGAGTGCTAGAGGGCATCGTTGAGCAGTTCTTC. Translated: CSARVLEGIVEQFF.

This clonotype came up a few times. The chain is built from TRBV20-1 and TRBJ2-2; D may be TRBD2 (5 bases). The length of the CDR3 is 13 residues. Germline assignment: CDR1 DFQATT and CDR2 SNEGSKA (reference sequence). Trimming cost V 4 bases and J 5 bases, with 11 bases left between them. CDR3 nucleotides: TGCAGTGCTAACTTTCCGGGGACCGGGGAGCTGTTTTTT. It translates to CSANFPGTGELFF.

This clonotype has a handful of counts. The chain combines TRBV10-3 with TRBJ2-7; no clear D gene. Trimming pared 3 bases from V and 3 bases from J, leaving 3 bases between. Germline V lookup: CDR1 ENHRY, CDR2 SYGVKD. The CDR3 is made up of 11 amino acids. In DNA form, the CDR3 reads TGTGCCATCAGTGATGTCTACGAGCAGTACTTC. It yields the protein CAISDVYEQYF.

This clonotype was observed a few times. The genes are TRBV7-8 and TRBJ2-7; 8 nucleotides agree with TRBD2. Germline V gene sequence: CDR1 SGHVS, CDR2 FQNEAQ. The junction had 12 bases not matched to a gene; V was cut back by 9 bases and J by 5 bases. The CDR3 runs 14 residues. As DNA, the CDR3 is TGTGCCAGTGACGCCGGGACTAGAGAGCACGAGCAGTACTTC. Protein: CASDAGTREHEQYF.

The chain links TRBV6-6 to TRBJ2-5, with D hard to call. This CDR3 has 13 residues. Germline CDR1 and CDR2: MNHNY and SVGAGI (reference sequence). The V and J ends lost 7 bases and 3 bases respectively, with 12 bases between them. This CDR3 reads CASTPWLKETQYF. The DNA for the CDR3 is TGTGCCAGCACCCCGTGGTTAAAAGAGACCCAGTACTTC.

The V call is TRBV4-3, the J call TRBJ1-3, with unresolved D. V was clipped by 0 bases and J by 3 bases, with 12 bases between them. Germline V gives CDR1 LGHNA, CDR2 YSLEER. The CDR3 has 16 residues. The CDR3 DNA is TGCGCCAGCAGCCAAGATCGAGGGCGCGGTGGAAACACCATATATTTT. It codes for CASSQDRGRGGNTIYF.

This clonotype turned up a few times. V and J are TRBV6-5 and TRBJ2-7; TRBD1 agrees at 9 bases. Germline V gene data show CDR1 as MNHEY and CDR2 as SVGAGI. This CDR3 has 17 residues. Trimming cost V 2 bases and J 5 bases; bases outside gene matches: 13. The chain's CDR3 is CASSYADGTGFPHEQYF. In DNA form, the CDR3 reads TGTGCCAGCAGTTACGCGGACGGGACAGGGTTTCCCCACGAGCAGTACTTC.

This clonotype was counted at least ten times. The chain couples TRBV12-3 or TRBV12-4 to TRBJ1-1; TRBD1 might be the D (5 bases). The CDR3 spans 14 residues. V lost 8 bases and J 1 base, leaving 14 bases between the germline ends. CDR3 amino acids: CASGIDRRNTEAFF. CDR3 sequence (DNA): TGTGCCAGCGGGATTGACAGAAGGAACACTGAAGCTTTCTTT.

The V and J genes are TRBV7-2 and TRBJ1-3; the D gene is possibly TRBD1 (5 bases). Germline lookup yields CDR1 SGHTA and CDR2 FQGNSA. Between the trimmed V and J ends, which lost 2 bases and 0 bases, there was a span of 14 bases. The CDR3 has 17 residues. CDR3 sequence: CASSLRGSLTSGNTIYF. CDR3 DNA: TGTGCCAGCAGCTTACGGGGCAGCCTCACCTCTGGAAACACCATATATTTT.

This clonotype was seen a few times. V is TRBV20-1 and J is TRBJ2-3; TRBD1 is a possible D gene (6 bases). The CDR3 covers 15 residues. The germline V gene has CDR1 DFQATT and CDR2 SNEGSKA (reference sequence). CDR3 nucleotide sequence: TGCGGAGCGACCGGACAGCCAACAAGCACAGATACGCAGTATTTT. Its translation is CGATGQPTSTDTQYF.

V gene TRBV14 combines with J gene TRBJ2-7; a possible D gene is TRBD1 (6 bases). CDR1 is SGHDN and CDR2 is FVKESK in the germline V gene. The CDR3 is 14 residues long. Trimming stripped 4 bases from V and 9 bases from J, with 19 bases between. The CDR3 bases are TGTGCCAGCAGCCTCCCTGGGGCAGGGGTGAGGCAGTACTTC. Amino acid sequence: CASSLPGAGVRQYF.

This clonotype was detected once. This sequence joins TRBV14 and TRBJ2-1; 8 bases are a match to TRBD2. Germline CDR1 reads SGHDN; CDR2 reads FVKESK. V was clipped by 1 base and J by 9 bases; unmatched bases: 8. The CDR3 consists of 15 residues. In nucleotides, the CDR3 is TGTGCCAGCAGCCAAGTCCCAGCGGGAGACAGTGAGCAGTTCTTC. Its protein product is CASSQVPAGDSEQFF. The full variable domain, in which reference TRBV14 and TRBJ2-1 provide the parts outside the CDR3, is EAGVTQFPSHSVIEKGQTVTLRCDPISGHDNLYWYRRVMGKEIKFLLHFVKESKQDESGMPNNRFLAERTGGTYSTLKVQPAELEDSGVYFCASSQVPAGDSEQFFGPGTRLTVL.

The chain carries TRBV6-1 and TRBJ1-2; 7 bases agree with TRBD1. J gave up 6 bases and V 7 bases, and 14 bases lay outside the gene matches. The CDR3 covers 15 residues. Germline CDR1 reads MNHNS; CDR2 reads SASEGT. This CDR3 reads CASTAGDSSSNGYTF. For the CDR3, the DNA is TGTGCCAGCACCGCGGGGGACAGCTCTTCGAATGGCTACACCTTC.

The CDR3 DNA is TGTGCCAGCCGGTTAGTTTTATCCTACGAGCAGTACTTC. This encodes CASRLVLSYEQYF. The chain joins TRBV2 to TRBJ2-7; D remains unclear. The germline CDR1 and CDR2 sequences are SNHLY and FYNNEI. The V and J ends lost 8 bases and 1 base respectively, with 12 bases between them. The CDR3 has 13 amino acids.

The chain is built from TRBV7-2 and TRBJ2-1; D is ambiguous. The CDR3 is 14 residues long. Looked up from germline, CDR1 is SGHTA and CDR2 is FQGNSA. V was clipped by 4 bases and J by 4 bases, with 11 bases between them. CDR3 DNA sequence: TGTGCCAGCAGCTCTAGGACCGGATACAATGAGCAGTTCTTC. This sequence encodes CASSSRTGYNEQFF. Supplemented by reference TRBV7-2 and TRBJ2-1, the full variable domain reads GAGVSQSPSNKVTEKGKDVELRCDPISGHTALYWYRQSLGQGLEFLIYFQGNSAPDKSGLPSDRFSAERTGGSVSTLTIQRTQQEDSAVYLCASSSRTGYNEQFFGPGTRLTVL.

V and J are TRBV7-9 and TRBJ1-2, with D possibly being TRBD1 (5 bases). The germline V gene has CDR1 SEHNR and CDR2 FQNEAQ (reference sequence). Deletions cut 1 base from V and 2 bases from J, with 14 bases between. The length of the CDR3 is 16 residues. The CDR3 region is CASSLVGPGGNYGYTF. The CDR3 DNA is TGTGCCAGCAGCTTAGTGGGACCCGGGGGAAACTATGGCTACACCTTC.

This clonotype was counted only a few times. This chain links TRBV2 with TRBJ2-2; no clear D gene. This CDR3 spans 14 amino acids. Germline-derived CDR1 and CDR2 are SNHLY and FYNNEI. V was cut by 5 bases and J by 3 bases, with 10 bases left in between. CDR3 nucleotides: TGTGCCAGCAGTTATAGGACGTACACCGGGGAGCTGTTTTTT. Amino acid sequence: CASSYRTYTGELFF.

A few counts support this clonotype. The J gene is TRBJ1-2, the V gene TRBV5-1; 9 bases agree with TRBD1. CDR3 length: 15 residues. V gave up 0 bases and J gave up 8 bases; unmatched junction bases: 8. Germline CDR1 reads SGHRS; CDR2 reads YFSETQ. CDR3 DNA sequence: TGCGCCAGCAGCTTGGTTCACAGGGGGCGGAGCGGCTACACCTTC. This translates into CASSLVHRGRSGYTF.

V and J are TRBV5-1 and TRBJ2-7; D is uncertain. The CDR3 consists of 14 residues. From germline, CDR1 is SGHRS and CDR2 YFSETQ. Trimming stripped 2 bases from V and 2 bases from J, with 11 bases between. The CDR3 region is CASSFLTATYEQYF. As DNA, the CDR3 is TGCGCCAGCAGCTTTCTGACGGCAACCTACGAGCAGTACTTC.

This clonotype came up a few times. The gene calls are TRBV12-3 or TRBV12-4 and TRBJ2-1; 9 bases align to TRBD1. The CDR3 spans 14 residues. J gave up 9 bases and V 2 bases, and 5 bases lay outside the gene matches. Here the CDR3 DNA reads TGTGCCAGCAGTTTATCACAGGGGGCGGGTGAGCAGTTCTTC. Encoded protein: CASSLSQGAGEQFF.

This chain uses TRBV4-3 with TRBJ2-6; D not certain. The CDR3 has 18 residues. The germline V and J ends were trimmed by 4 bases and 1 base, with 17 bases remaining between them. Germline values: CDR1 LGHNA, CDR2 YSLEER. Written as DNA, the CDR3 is TGCGCCAGCAGCCTGTCTCGAACCACCGATTCTGGGGCCAACGTCCTGACTTTC. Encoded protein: CASSLSRTTDSGANVLTF.

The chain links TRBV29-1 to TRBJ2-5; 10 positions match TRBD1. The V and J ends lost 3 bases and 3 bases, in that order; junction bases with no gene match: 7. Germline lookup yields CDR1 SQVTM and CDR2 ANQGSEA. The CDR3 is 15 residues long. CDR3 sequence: CSVDYRDRGKETQYF. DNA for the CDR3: TGCAGCGTTGATTACCGGGACAGGGGAAAAGAGACCCAGTACTTC.

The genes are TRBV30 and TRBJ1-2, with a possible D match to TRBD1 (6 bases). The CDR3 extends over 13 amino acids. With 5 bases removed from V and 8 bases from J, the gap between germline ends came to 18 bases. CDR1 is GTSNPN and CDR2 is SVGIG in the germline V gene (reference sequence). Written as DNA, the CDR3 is TGTGCCTGGGCGGACGGGACATGGACCGGCTACACCTTC. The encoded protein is CAWADGTWTGYTF.

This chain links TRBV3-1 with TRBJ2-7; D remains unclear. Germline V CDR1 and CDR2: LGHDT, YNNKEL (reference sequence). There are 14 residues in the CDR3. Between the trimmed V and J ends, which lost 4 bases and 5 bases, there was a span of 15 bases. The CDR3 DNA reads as TGTGCCAGCAGCCCACAAAGCCTATCGGACGAGCAGTACTTC. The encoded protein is CASSPQSLSDEQYF.

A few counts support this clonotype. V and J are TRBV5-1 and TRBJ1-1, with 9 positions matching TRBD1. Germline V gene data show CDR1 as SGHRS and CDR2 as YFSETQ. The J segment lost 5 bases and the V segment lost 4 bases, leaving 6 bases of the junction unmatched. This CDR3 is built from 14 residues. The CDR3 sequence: CASSGGQGRTEAFF. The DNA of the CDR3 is TGCGCCAGCAGCGGGGGACAGGGTAGGACTGAAGCTTTCTTT. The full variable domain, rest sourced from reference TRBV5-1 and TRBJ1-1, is KAGVTQTPRYLIKTRGQQVTLSCSPISGHRSVSWYQQTPGQGLQFLFEYFSETQRNKGNFPGRFSGRQFSNSRSEMNVSTLELGDSALYLCASSGGQGRTEAFFGQGTRLTVV.

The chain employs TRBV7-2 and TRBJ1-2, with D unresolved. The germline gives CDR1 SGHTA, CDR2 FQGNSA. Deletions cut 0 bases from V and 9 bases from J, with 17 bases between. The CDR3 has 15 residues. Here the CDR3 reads CASSLALGLGLRYTF. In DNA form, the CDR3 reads TGTGCCAGCAGCTTAGCGTTGGGGTTGGGTCTTCGCTACACCTTC.

The CDR3 bases are TGTGCCAGCAGCTTACGGATCTCGGGACAGGGAAGCGATGAGCAGTTCTTC. Protein sequence: CASSLRISGQGSDEQFF. This chain joins TRBV11-2 and TRBJ2-1, with 9 bases lining up with TRBD1. The germline CDR1 and CDR2 sequences are SGHAT and FQNNGV. This CDR3 comprises 17 residues. J lost 8 bases, V lost 2 bases, and 13 bases had no gene match.

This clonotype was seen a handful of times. The CDR3 bases are TGTGCCAGCAGTTTAGGGGCAGCCTTATATGGCTACACCTTC. Translated, it gives CASSLGAALYGYTF. This chain uses TRBV12-3 or TRBV12-4 with TRBJ1-2, with D uncertain. The length of the CDR3 is 14 residues. V lost 1 base and J 5 bases, leaving 11 bases between the germline ends.